Following are 29 T cell receptor beta chains from one sample sequenced in a study of blood T cell repertoires in COVID-19. The method was immunoSEQ multiplex PCR; TCRdb's version includes in-frame clones alone and lacks a portion of them. Counted here are about 23,000 clones, 80% to 90% occurring once; the ten biggest clones make up roughly 22%. The sequenced material came from peripheral blood. These receptors all stem from a man in his 70s in a cohort sampled during active COVID-19.

This sequence joins TRBV6-6 and TRBJ1-1, with 8 bases fitting TRBD1. This CDR3 region has 16 residues. Germline CDR1 is MNHNY and CDR2 is SVGAGI (reference sequence). J lost 7 bases, V lost 4 bases, and 14 bases had no gene match. CDR3 sequence (DNA): TGTGCCAGCAGTTCAACTTCAGGGGGCCGGGGGGTTGAAGCTTTCTTT. It codes for CASSSTSGGRGVEAFF.

In its sample, this clone is medium-sized (0.01 to 0.1%). The genes are TRBV12-5 and TRBJ1-1, with D hard to call. The germline V gene has CDR1 LGHNT and CDR2 FRNRAP. CDR3 length equals 15 residues. V was pared by 5 bases and J by 3 bases, with 16 bases between. The CDR3 bases are TGTGCTAGTGGTACCGGGGTTAGGATGGACACTGAAGCTTTCTTT. Its protein is CASGTGVRMDTEAFF.

The V gene is TRBV7-2, the J gene TRBJ2-1; D may be TRBD2 (6 bases). V dropped 3 bases and J dropped 10 bases, with 19 bases sitting between them. CDR1 and CDR2 (germline): SGHTA, FQGNSA. The CDR3 runs to 15 residues. The CDR3 DNA is TGTGCCAGCAGCTTTCTCCCCGGGACTGGTATCGAGCAGTTCTTC. This translates into CASSFLPGTGIEQFF. The variable domain in full, with the rest retrieved from reference TRBV7-2 and TRBJ2-1, is GAGVSQSPSNKVTEKGKDVELRCDPISGHTALYWYRQSLGQGLEFLIYFQGNSAPDKSGLPSDRFSAERTGGSVSTLTIQRTQQEDSAVYLCASSFLPGTGIEQFFGPGTRLTVL.

The chain has TRBV7-2 and TRBJ2-1, with 10 bases aligning to TRBD2. This CDR3 contains 15 residues. V lost 7 bases to trimming and J lost 4 bases; unmatched junction nucleotides: 7. CDR1 is SGHTA, CDR2 FQGNSA, per germline. CDR3: CASTRLAGRYNEQFF. DNA of the CDR3: TGTGCCAGCACTCGACTAGCGGGCAGATACAATGAGCAGTTCTTC.

The chain joins TRBV3-1 (or the pseudogene TRBV3-2) to TRBJ2-3; 8 bases are a match to TRBD2. Germline CDR1 reads LGHDT; CDR2 reads YNNKEL (reference sequence). V shed 1 base, J shed 3 bases, and the junction held 3 bases outside the gene matches. The CDR3 has 15 amino acids. CDR3 in amino acids: CASSQVAGRTDTQYF. As DNA, the CDR3 is TGTGCCAGCAGCCAAGTAGCGGGAAGGACAGATACGCAGTATTTT.

The V and J genes are TRBV3-1 (or the pseudogene TRBV3-2) and TRBJ1-5, with D maybe TRBD1 (5 bases). Germline-derived CDR1 and CDR2 are LGHDT and YNNKEL (reference sequence). V lost 5 bases to trimming and J lost 10 bases, with 12 bases between them. CDR3 length: 12 amino acids. The CDR3 DNA reads TGTGCCAGCAGCTATGGGGGGAGCCCCCAGCATTTT. Its protein product is CASSYGGSPQHF.

The rearrangement joins TRBV7-2 to TRBJ2-4; D is perhaps TRBD2 (7 bases). The V end was cut by 6 bases, the J end by 8 bases, with 17 bases between. In germline, CDR1 is SGHTA, CDR2 FQGNSA. There are 14 residues in the CDR3. The CDR3 sequence is CASRSPGRGDIQYF. In nucleotides, the CDR3 is TGTGCCAGCAGGTCTCCAGGGAGGGGGGACATTCAGTACTTC.

This chain uses TRBV3-1 (or the pseudogene TRBV3-2) with TRBJ2-2; 11 positions agree with TRBD2. After removal of 4 bases from V and 2 bases from J, the junction contained 9 bases not matched to a gene. CDR1 and CDR2 from the germline V gene are LGHDT and YNNKEL (reference sequence). CDR3 size: 18 residues. CDR3 in amino acids: CASSLSGTSGPNTGELFF. In DNA form, the CDR3 reads TGTGCCAGCAGCCTTTCAGGGACTAGCGGCCCCAACACCGGGGAGCTGTTTTTT.

The chain employs TRBV19 and TRBJ1-1; the D gene is possibly TRBD1 (5 bases). Germline loops: CDR1 LNHDA, CDR2 SQIVND (reference sequence). The V end lost 7 bases, the J end lost 0 bases, and 15 bases lay between the germline ends. The CDR3 totals 15 residues. CDR3 in DNA: TGTGCCAGTATTTTTAAGGGCAGGGTGAACACTGAAGCTTTCTTT. It yields the protein CASIFKGRVNTEAFF.

The CDR3 reads CASSQDRGSGGEKLFF. Here the CDR3 DNA reads TGCGCCAGCAGCCAAGATCGGGGTTCCGGTGGCGAAAAACTGTTTTTT. The chain has TRBV4-1 and TRBJ1-4; no clear D gene. Trimming cost V 0 bases and J 8 bases, with 16 bases left between them. The germline CDR1 and CDR2 sequences are MGHRA and YSYEKL. This CDR3 comprises 16 residues.

V and J are TRBV7-9 and TRBJ2-2; 15 bases line up with TRBD2. CDR3 size: 18 residues. The germline V gene has CDR1 SEHNR and CDR2 FQNEAQ (reference sequence). Trimming at V came to 2 bases and at J to 2 bases, leaving 3 bases not matched to a gene. The CDR3, as DNA: TGTGCCAGCAGCTTACGGACTAGCGGGAGGGTAAACACCGGGGAGCTGTTTTTT. Translation: CASSLRTSGRVNTGELFF.

The chain employs TRBV14 and TRBJ2-1, with a tentative D call TRBD1 (6 bases). In germline, CDR1 is SGHDN, CDR2 FVKESK. The CDR3 contains 15 residues. V lost 3 bases and J lost 5, with 14 bases in between. The CDR3 bases are TGTGCCAGCAGCCAGGGGCAGGGGAGACACAATGAGCAGTTCTTC. Its protein product is CASSQGQGRHNEQFF.

This sequence joins TRBV28 and TRBJ1-1; 8 bases are shared with TRBD1. Germline assignment: CDR1 MDHEN and CDR2 SYDVKM. Trimming took 4 bases from V and 1 from J; bases not matched to a gene: 5. This CDR3 is built from 15 residues. The CDR3 reads CASSSSGTGNTEAFF. CDR3 in DNA: TGTGCCAGCAGTTCCTCCGGGACAGGGAACACTGAAGCTTTCTTT.

V is TRBV29-1 and J is TRBJ1-2; 11 bases match TRBD1. Germline V gives CDR1 SQVTM, CDR2 ANQGSEA. The ends lost 5 bases at V and 5 bases at J; junction bases unmatched: 10. The CDR3 consists of 15 residues. This CDR3 reads CSVSLSGTGGYGYTF. CDR3 nucleotide sequence: TGCAGCGTTTCCCTCTCCGGGACAGGGGGGTATGGCTACACCTTC.

The chain has TRBV2 and TRBJ2-3; TRBD2 matches at 9 bases. The germline V gene encodes CDR1 SNHLY and CDR2 FYNNEI. Trimming at V came to 2 bases and at J to 4 bases, leaving 10 bases not matched to a gene. The CDR3 has 17 residues. CDR3 protein: CASSEWGGRARADTQYF. The CDR3 coding sequence is TGTGCCAGCAGTGAATGGGGCGGGAGGGCCCGGGCAGATACGCAGTATTTT.

This clone came up once. This chain links TRBV2 with TRBJ2-2; TRBD2 matches 7 bases. CDR1 and CDR2 from the germline V gene are SNHLY and FYNNEI. This CDR3 is built from 14 residues. The trim removed 8 bases at V and 4 bases at J, leaving 7 bases unmatched. CDR3 DNA: TGTGCCAGCCAATATGGGGGGGTCACCGGGGAGCTGTTTTTT. Its protein is CASQYGGVTGELFF.

This chain's CDR3 is CASSYGQGATNEKLFF. Written as DNA, the CDR3 is TGTGCCAGCAGCTACGGACAGGGAGCAACTAATGAAAAACTGTTTTTT. J is TRBJ1-4 and V is TRBV6-6, with TRBD1 identical over 8 bases. Germline V gene lookup returns CDR1 MNHNY and CDR2 SVGAGI (reference sequence). The CDR3 covers 16 residues. J gave up 0 bases and V 6 bases, and 6 bases lay outside the gene matches.

Comment on this clone: At the DNA level, this CDR3 is encoded by other sequences in the same sample as well. The chain couples TRBV4-2 to TRBJ2-2; 7 bases align to TRBD1. J was trimmed by 6 bases and V by 2 bases; bases with no gene match: 0. The germline CDR1 and CDR2 sequences are LGHNA and YNFKEQ. This CDR3 comprises 13 residues. CDR3 residues: CASSQTGAGELFF. For the CDR3, the DNA is TGTGCCAGCAGCCAAACAGGGGCCGGGGAGCTGTTTTTT.

This clone was seen more than once but under ten times. The chain has TRBV5-1 and TRBJ2-7; 8 nucleotides line up with TRBD2. Looked up from germline, CDR1 is SGHRS and CDR2 is YFSETQ. This CDR3 spans 17 amino acids. The J segment lost 0 bases and the V segment lost 1 base, leaving 9 bases of the junction unmatched. CDR3 nucleotides: TGCGCCAGCAGCTTGAGGGCGATAGCGGGAAGCTCCTACGAGCAGTACTTC. This translates into CASSLRAIAGSSYEQYF.

The chain recombines TRBV27 with TRBJ1-6; 7 bases line up with TRBD1. This CDR3 spans 16 amino acids. V lost 4 bases, J lost 7 bases, and 10 bases stayed unmatched. Germline CDR1 and CDR2: MNHEY and SMNVEV (reference sequence). The DNA of the CDR3 is TGTGCCAGCAGTTCACTACAGGGGTTCGGGAATTCACCCCTCCACTTT. Translated, it gives CASSSLQGFGNSPLHF.

This chain uses TRBV27 with TRBJ1-5, with TRBD1 matching over 7 bases. This CDR3 region has 14 residues. V shed 6 bases, J shed 6 bases, and the junction held 8 bases outside the gene matches. In germline, CDR1 is MNHEY, CDR2 SMNVEV (reference sequence). The CDR3 sequence is CASRDTGAGQPQHF. CDR3 nucleotide sequence: TGTGCCAGCAGGGACACAGGGGCTGGTCAGCCCCAGCATTTT.

J is TRBJ1-1 and V is TRBV7-8; 8 positions match TRBD1. Germline CDR1 is SGHVS and CDR2 is FQNEAQ. The CDR3 totals 16 residues. Trimming at V came to 5 bases and at J to 2 bases, leaving 10 bases not matched to a gene. CDR3 sequence (DNA): TGTGCCAGCAGCCCACCCAGCCAGGGGGCAAACACTGAAGCTTTCTTT. Its protein product is CASSPPSQGANTEAFF.

CDR3 loop: CASRPTGYNEQFF. The CDR3 DNA reads TGTGCCAGCAGACCAACAGGGTACAATGAGCAGTTCTTC. V and J are TRBV27 and TRBJ2-1; a possible D gene is TRBD1 (6 bases). The V gene's germline CDR1 is MNHEY and CDR2 SMNVEV (reference sequence). Deletions cut 6 bases from V and 4 bases from J, with 10 bases between. The CDR3 totals 13 residues.

The chain recombines TRBV5-1 with TRBJ1-6, with D perhaps matching TRBD1 (5 bases). The CDR3 has 14 residues. V was pared by 0 bases and J by 8 bases, with 9 bases between. Germline CDR1 is SGHRS and CDR2 is YFSETQ. The CDR3 DNA reads TGCGCCAGCAGCTTGGAAGGGGCGCATTCACCCCTCCACTTT. It specifies CASSLEGAHSPLHF. Together with reference TRBV5-1 and TRBJ1-6, the CDR3 gives the full variable domain: KAGVTQTPRYLIKTRGQQVTLSCSPISGHRSVSWYQQTPGQGLQFLFEYFSETQRNKGNFPGRFSGRQFSNSRSEMNVSTLELGDSALYLCASSLEGAHSPLHFGNGTRLTVT.

The V call is TRBV9, the J call TRBJ1-1; D ambiguous. Germline V lookup: CDR1 SGDLS, CDR2 YYNGEE. Trimming took off 4 bases at V and 1 base at J, with 11 bases between the two ends. The CDR3 contains 14 residues. CDR3 sequence (DNA): TGTGCCAGCAGCCCCCGCCCAGGGAACACTGAAGCTTTCTTT. This gives the protein CASSPRPGNTEAFF.

This chain connects TRBV3-1 (or the pseudogene TRBV3-2) to TRBJ2-5; 7 bases align to TRBD2. The trim removed 2 bases at V and 7 bases at J, leaving 7 bases unmatched. CDR3 length equals 14 residues. CDR1 is LGHDT and CDR2 is YNNKEL in the germline V gene (reference sequence). The CDR3 DNA is TGTGCCAGCAGCCAATCTAGCGGAGGAGGGACCCAGTACTTC. Translating gives CASSQSSGGGTQYF.

This chain connects TRBV4-2 to TRBJ1-4; 7 bases agree with TRBD1. This CDR3 is 18 amino acids long. From germline, CDR1 is LGHNA and CDR2 YNFKEQ. V trimming: 0 bases; J trimming: 3 bases; junction bases outside the gene matches: 10. The CDR3 loop reads CASSQDPRPGQSNEKLFF. CDR3 sequence (DNA): TGTGCCAGCAGCCAAGATCCTAGACCGGGACAGTCTAATGAAAAACTGTTTTTT.

The chain's CDR3 is CASSPRGGDTEAFF. The CDR3 DNA reads TGTGCCAGCAGTCCCCGCGGGGGTGACACTGAAGCTTTCTTT. V and J are TRBV6-2 or TRBV6-3 and TRBJ1-1; a weak D match, TRBD1 (5 bases). Germline V gene sequence: CDR1 MNHEY, CDR2 SVGEGT. The CDR3 extends over 14 amino acids. Between the trimmed V and J ends, which lost 5 bases and 3 bases, there was a span of 13 bases.

This clone was seen just once. V is TRBV14 and J is TRBJ2-2; 10 bases are shared with TRBD2. J was trimmed by 3 bases and V by 2 bases; bases with no gene match: 9. This CDR3 spans 18 amino acids. Germline CDR1 is SGHDN and CDR2 is FVKESK. The CDR3 DNA follows: TGTGCCAGCAGCCAACTCCCCCGGCTAGCGGGAGACACCGGGGAGCTGTTTTTT. Translating gives CASSQLPRLAGDTGELFF.